A few counts support the clone carrying this T cell receptor (beta chain). Germline-derived CDR1 and CDR2 are KGHSH and LQKENI. The length of the CDR3 is 15 residues. V trimming: 4 bases; J trimming: 0 bases; junction bases outside the gene matches: 6. The data were taken from a study of blood T cell repertoires in COVID-19. In the study's own analysis: For nucleated cells, counts were estimated from reference gene primer amplification. Generated by immunoSEQ multiplex PCR, the TCRdb table keeps only in-frame clones and is missing some. Clone size and the V and J calls come from that table; the DNA yielded D and trimming. Found here are 25,000 to 30,000 clones, around 89% of them singletons; the top ten hold roughly 3%.

The V gene is TRBV18, the J gene TRBJ2-7, with TRBD1 identical over 7 bases. The sample consisted of peripheral blood. The receptor's source is a human donor in a cohort sampled during active COVID-19. As DNA, the CDR3 is TGTGCCAGCTCACGTTACCGGGACAGCTCCTACGAGCAGTACTTC. It specifies CASSRYRDSSYEQYF.